This T cell receptor beta chain was observed in a study of T cell responses to AZD1222 COVID-19 vaccine. TCRdb's copy holds only in-frame clones and misses some; the assay was immunoSEQ multiplex PCR. The table has over 150,000 clones, roughly 90% seen once. Trimming took off 3 bases at V and 6 bases at J, with 5 bases between the two ends. Germline V gene data show CDR1 as DFQATT and CDR2 as SNEGSKA (reference sequence). The CDR3 loop spans 10 amino acids. Pooled in the analysis were second doses at about 4 or about 12 weeks. The material sequenced was peripheral blood, taken 28 days after the second AZD1222 dose. The clonotype originates from an adult who received the AZD1222 COVID-19 vaccine. This chain links TRBV20-1 with TRBJ1-2; D is uncertain. CDR3 loop: CSASENGYTF. The CDR3 DNA is TGCAGTGCTAGTGAGAATGGCTACACCTTC.